This T cell receptor (beta chain) was recorded in a study of cytotoxic CD8 clonotypes in ibrutinib-treated CLL. Study summary: Patients attained about 25 partial and 2 complete responses; at median around 68 months, 14 remained remitted while some 12 progressed.

The CDR3 runs to 16 residues. CDR1 is SGDLS and CDR2 is YYNGEE in the germline V gene. With 0 bases removed from V and 2 bases from J, the gap between germline ends came to 11 bases. Libraries were prepared by immunoSEQ multiplex PCR; TCRdb keeps only in-frame clonotypes and omits some of them. The sample has 150,000 to 200,000 clones, nearly 90% seen once; the top ten hold around 2.7%. The clonotype originates from a human donor with chronic lymphocytic leukemia. Sequencing used PBMCs, obtained at disease progression, from a patient treated with ibrutinib. The chain links TRBV9 to TRBJ1-4, with D possibly being TRBD1 (6 bases). The CDR3 here is CASSVGETGTNEKLFF. The CDR3 bases are TGTGCCAGCAGCGTAGGTGAGACAGGCACTAATGAAAAACTGTTTTTT.